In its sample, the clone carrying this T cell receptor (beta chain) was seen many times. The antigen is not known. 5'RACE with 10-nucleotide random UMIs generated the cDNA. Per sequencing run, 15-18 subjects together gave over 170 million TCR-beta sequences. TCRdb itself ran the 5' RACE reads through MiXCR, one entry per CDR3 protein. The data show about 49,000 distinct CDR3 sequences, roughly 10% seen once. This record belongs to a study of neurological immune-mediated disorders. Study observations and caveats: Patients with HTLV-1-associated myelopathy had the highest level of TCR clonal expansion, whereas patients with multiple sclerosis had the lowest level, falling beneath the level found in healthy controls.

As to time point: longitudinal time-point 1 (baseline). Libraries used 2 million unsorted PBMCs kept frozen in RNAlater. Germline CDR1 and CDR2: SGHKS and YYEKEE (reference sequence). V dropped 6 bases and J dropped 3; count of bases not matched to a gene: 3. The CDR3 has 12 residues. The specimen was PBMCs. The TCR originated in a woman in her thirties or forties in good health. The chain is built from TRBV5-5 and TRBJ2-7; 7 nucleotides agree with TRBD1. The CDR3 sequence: CASNRDSYEQYF. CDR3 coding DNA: TGTGCCAGCAACCGGGACAGCTACGAGCAGTACTTC.